Following are 12 T cell receptor beta chains from one sample sequenced in a study of blood T cell repertoires in COVID-19. Assay: immunoSEQ multiplex PCR; the TCRdb copy retains only in-frame clones and omits some. Of 270,000 or so clones in the sample, roughly 90% were seen once. The material sequenced was peripheral blood. The receptors were gathered from a woman aged 25 to 45 with COVID-19, enrolled during active disease.

The count of this clone is one. The chain is built from TRBV6-1 and TRBJ2-1, with D perhaps TRBD2 (6 bases). The ends were cut back, 2 bases at V and 15 bases at J, with 17 bases in the middle. This CDR3 region has 13 residues. Germline V CDR1 and CDR2: MNHNS, SASEGT. CDR3 loop: CASSETSYQGGFF. The CDR3 DNA sequence: TGTGCCAGCAGTGAAACATCCTACCAGGGAGGGTTCTTC.

This chain links TRBV19 with TRBJ2-7, with TRBD1 matching over 8 bases. With 5 bases clipped from V and 2 bases from J, the junction kept 11 bases outside the gene matches. Per the germline V gene, CDR1 is LNHDA and CDR2 is SQIVND (reference sequence). The CDR3 length is 16 residues. The DNA for the CDR3 is TGTGCCAGTAGTGCGACCGGGACAGGCTTAACCTACGAGCAGTACTTC. It specifies CASSATGTGLTYEQYF.

Details on this clone: An end of the junction differs from the germline gene, which may be a read error. The gene calls are TRBV3-1 (or the pseudogene TRBV3-2) and TRBJ2-7, with TRBD1 identical over 7 bases. The germline V gene encodes CDR1 LGHDT and CDR2 YNNKEL (reference sequence). This CDR3 has 14 amino acids. Here the CDR3 DNA reads TGTACCAGCAGCCTAGTGAGAGGGGGCGGCGAGCAATACTTC. This translates into CTSSLVRGGGEQYF.

Written as DNA, the CDR3 is TGTGCCAGCAGTAAGACGACAGGGAGTGGAAACACCATATATTTT. It specifies CASSKTTGSGNTIYF. The J gene is TRBJ1-3, the V gene TRBV6-5, with 7 bases fitting TRBD1. Trimming at V came to 5 bases and at J to 3 bases, leaving 7 bases not matched to a gene. Germline lookup yields CDR1 MNHEY and CDR2 SVGAGI. This CDR3 has 15 amino acids.

In this sample, this clone turned up once. The CDR3 region is CASGQNNEQFF. The CDR3 nucleotides read TGTGCCAGCGGACAGAACAATGAGCAGTTCTTC. The rearrangement uses TRBV18 and TRBJ2-1, with D tentatively TRBD1 (6 bases). V lost 8 bases, J lost 5 bases, and 7 bases lay in between. CDR1 KGHSH and CDR2 LQKENI come from the germline V gene. The CDR3 has 11 residues.

This clone is a singleton in its sample. This chain uses TRBV4-1 with TRBJ2-2, with TRBD2 matching over 7 bases. The J segment lost 0 bases and the V segment lost 4 bases, leaving 8 bases of the junction unmatched. Looked up from germline, CDR1 is MGHRA and CDR2 is YSYEKL. This CDR3 is 17 amino acids long. This chain's CDR3 is CASSPWEGLPNTGELFF. Written as DNA, the CDR3 is TGCGCCAGCAGCCCATGGGAGGGACTTCCGAACACCGGGGAGCTGTTTTTT.

The chain carries TRBV7-9 and TRBJ2-7; maybe TRBD1 (5 bases). The germline CDR1 and CDR2 sequences are SEHNR and FQNEAQ (reference sequence). This CDR3 is built from 17 residues. Trimming removed 4 bases from V and 0 bases from J, with 19 bases in between. The CDR3 spells CASSSPGWGSNSYEQYF. In DNA form, the CDR3 reads TGTGCCAGCAGCTCGCCAGGGTGGGGTTCAAACTCCTACGAGCAGTACTTC.

The genes are TRBV10-2 and TRBJ1-1; possibly TRBD1 for D (5 bases). Per germline, CDR1 WSHSY and CDR2 SAAADI. V gave up 7 bases and J gave up 5 bases, with 11 bases separating them. This CDR3 comprises 12 residues. The CDR3 region is CASNPGKTEAFF. Written as DNA, the CDR3 is TGCGCCAGCAACCCAGGGAAGACTGAAGCTTTCTTT.

This clone was found a few times. This chain joins TRBV2 and TRBJ1-5; TRBD1 matches at 7 bases. V was pared by 8 bases and J by 4 bases, with 5 bases of the junction left unmatched. The length of the CDR3 is 13 residues. Germline loops: CDR1 SNHLY, CDR2 FYNNEI. The CDR3 bases are TGTGCCAGCGGGACAGTTTTGAATCAGCCCCAGCATTTT. This encodes CASGTVLNQPQHF. Using reference TRBV2 and TRBJ1-5 for the parts outside the CDR3, the full variable domain is EPEVTQTPSHQVTQMGQEVILRCVPISNHLYFYWYRQILGQKVEFLVSFYNNEISEKSEIFDDQFSVERPDGSNFTLKIRSTKLEDSAMYFCASGTVLNQPQHFGDGTRLSIL.

V gene TRBV6-5 combines with J gene TRBJ1-1, with 7 positions matching TRBD1. This CDR3 comprises 15 residues. Trimming removed 5 bases from V and 4 bases from J; junction bases left unmatched: 10. Germline V gene lookup returns CDR1 MNHEY and CDR2 SVGAGI. The CDR3 loop reads CASSNLNRGSTEAFF. The CDR3 bases are TGTGCCAGCAGTAACCTGAACAGGGGTAGCACTGAAGCTTTCTTT.

The V gene is TRBV7-2, the J gene TRBJ1-2; D possibly corresponds to TRBD1 (5 bases). Germline loops: CDR1 SGHTA, CDR2 FQGNSA. V was clipped by 4 bases and J by 2 bases, with 17 bases between them. This CDR3 has 16 amino acids. The CDR3 here is CASSYDSTKRNYGYTF. The CDR3 region has the DNA TGTGCCAGCAGCTACGACAGTACAAAGCGAAACTATGGCTACACCTTC.

The rearrangement joins TRBV2 to TRBJ2-2; D perhaps matches TRBD1 (5 bases). Germline assignment: CDR1 SNHLY and CDR2 FYNNEI. V gave up 3 bases and J gave up 0 bases, with 8 bases separating them. This CDR3 is 15 amino acids long. The CDR3 sequence: CASSELQANTGELFF. CDR3 sequence (DNA): TGTGCCAGCAGTGAGTTACAGGCGAACACCGGGGAGCTGTTTTTT.